Below are 8 T cell receptor beta chains sequenced from a single sample in a study. TCRdb redid the calling of the 5' RACE reads with MiXCR, one entry per CDR3 protein. Here the sample spans approximately 12,000 distinct CDR3 sequences, 45% to 50% being singletons. The sequencing input was tumor-infiltrating naive CD4+ T cells sorted from the breast tumor. Stated subset: naive CD4+ T cells, CD4+CD45RA+CD25-. These TCRs come from a female donor with breast cancer.

The chain is built from TRBV4-3 and TRBJ2-5, with 7 bases identical to TRBD1. Germline values: CDR1 LGHNA, CDR2 YSLEER. Trimming cost V 4 bases and J 4 bases; bases outside gene matches: 9. This CDR3 region has 15 residues. The CDR3 region has the DNA TGCGCCAGCAGCCGCGCGACAGGGTATGGAGAGACCCAGTACTTC. It specifies CASSRATGYGETQYF.

As regards this clonotype: The CDR3 carries no conserved terminal phenylalanine or tryptophan, so it likely arises from a read error. This chain joins TRBV5-1 and TRBJ2-7; TRBD2 aligns across 8 bases. Germline V gene data show CDR1 as SGHRS and CDR2 as YFSETQ. The CDR3 has 14 amino acids. The V gene end was trimmed by 5 bases and the J gene end by 5 bases; junction bases not matched to a gene: 9. The CDR3 coding sequence is TGCGCCAGCAGGACAGCGGGAGTTGTCCACGAGCAGTACCTC. Amino acid sequence: CASRTAGVVHEQYL.

V usage is TRBV4-2 and J usage is TRBJ2-1; maybe TRBD2 (6 bases). The ends were cut back, 4 bases at V and 7 bases at J, with 8 bases in the middle. Per the germline V gene, CDR1 is LGHNA and CDR2 is YNFKEQ. The CDR3 consists of 12 residues. As DNA, the CDR3 is TGTGCCAGCAGCCCCGGAGGGAATGAGCAGTTCTTC. Translating it yields CASSPGGNEQFF.

This chain links TRBV30 with TRBJ1-4; D is unclear. Trimming stripped 0 bases from V and 4 bases from J, with 12 bases between. CDR1 is GTSNPN and CDR2 is SVGIG in the germline V gene (reference sequence). The CDR3 contains 15 residues. DNA of the CDR3: TGTGCCTGGAGTGTACAACGGCAGTTTAATGAAAAACTGTTTTTT. This sequence encodes CAWSVQRQFNEKLFF.

J is TRBJ2-1 and V is TRBV11-2, with D hard to call. The CDR3 is 13 amino acids. CDR1 is SGHAT and CDR2 is FQNNGV in the germline V gene. Trimming took 5 bases from V and 9 from J, leaving 14 bases between them. As DNA, the CDR3 is TGTGCCAGCAGCCATAGCTCGGTGGGTGAGCAGTTCTTC. It translates to CASSHSSVGEQFF.

This clonotype has just one count. The gene calls are TRBV5-8 and TRBJ2-7, with 15 positions matching TRBD2. V lost 4 bases and J lost 2; bases outside the gene matches: 10. CDR1 and CDR2 (germline): SGHTS, YDEGEE. The CDR3 runs to 18 residues. The CDR3 loop is CASSTSGLAGGLTYEQYV. CDR3 sequence (DNA): TGTGCCAGCAGCACGTCCGGACTAGCGGGAGGGCTCACCTACGAGCAGTACGTC.

The rearrangement links TRBV21-1 to TRBJ2-7; no DNA check was done on the table's D call, TRBD1. TRBV21-1 is a pseudogene locus. This CDR3 has 17 residues. CDR3 sequence: CASSNSTPWKQSYEQYF. In DNA, the CDR3 is TGTGCCAGCAGCAATTCCACCCCCTGGAAGCAGTCCTACGAGCAGTACTTC.

This chain uses TRBV7-9 with TRBJ1-4; D is uncertain. V was trimmed by 4 bases and J by 8 bases, leaving 11 bases between them. CDR1 is SEHNR, CDR2 FQNEAQ, per germline (reference sequence). CDR3 length: 13 amino acids. This CDR3 reads CASSWSGEEKLFF. DNA for the CDR3: TGTGCCAGCAGCTGGTCCGGTGAGGAAAAACTGTTTTTT.